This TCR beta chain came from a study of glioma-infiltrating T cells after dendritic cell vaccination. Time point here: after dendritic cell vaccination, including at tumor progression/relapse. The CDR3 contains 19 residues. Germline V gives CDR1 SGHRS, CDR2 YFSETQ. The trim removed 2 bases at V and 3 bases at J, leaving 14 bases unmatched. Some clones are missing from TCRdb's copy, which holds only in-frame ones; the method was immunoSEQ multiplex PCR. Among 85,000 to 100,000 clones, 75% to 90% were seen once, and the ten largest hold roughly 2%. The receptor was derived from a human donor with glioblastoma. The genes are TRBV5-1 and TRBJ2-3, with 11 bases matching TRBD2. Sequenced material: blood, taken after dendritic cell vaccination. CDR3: CASSFPSGGPSVGTDTQYF. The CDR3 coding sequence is TGCGCCAGCAGCTTCCCTAGCGGGGGGCCGTCGGTCGGAACAGATACGCAGTATTTT.